Presented here are 6 T cell receptor beta chains from one specimen sequenced in a study of regulatory T cells in long-lasting Graves disease. Described time point: newly diagnosed GD, antithyroid drugs for less than 3 months. RNA isolated from PBMCs was used to make the TCR library. To make TCR beta libraries, researchers used iRepertoire HTBI primers and Arm-PCR of CDR3 regions. From the multiplex PCR reads, TCRdb called clonotypes with MiXCR, one entry per CDR3 protein. This sample carries about 530,000 distinct CDR3 sequences, around 15% of them seen once, and the ten largest clones take more than 20%. These data were also filed under a second study, of T cells in Graves' hyperthyroidism and ophthalmopathy.

The material sequenced was peripheral blood mononuclear cells (PBMCs), taken at new diagnosis, from a patient treated with antithyroid drugs. These receptors were obtained from a middle-aged woman with Graves disease.

The sample holds a few counts of this clonotype. The gene calls are TRBV12-3 or TRBV12-4 and TRBJ1-5, with a weak D call TRBD1 (5 bases). V lost 8 bases, J lost 6 bases, and 20 bases lay in between. CDR3 length: 15 amino acids. CDR3 region: CASSRGREGSQPQHF. DNA for the CDR3: TGTGCCAGCTCCCGGGGCAGGGAGGGGAGTCAGCCCCAGCATTTT.

This rearrangement joins TRBV19 to TRBJ2-1, with unresolved D. V lost 4 bases and J lost 4, with 8 bases in between. The CDR3 has 13 amino acids. Germline V gene sequence: CDR1 LNHDA, CDR2 SQIVND (reference sequence). CDR3 amino acids: CASSTRKYNEQFF. CDR3 nucleotides: TGTGCCAGTAGTACCCGAAAGTACAATGAGCAGTTCTTC. Supplemented by reference TRBV19 and TRBJ2-1, the full variable domain reads DGGITQSPKYLFRKEGQNVTLSCEQNLNHDAMYWYRQDPGQGLRLIYYSQIVNDFQKGDIAEGYSVSREKKESFPLTVTSAQKNPTAFYLCASSTRKYNEQFFGPGTRLTVL.

The V call is TRBV5-5, the J call TRBJ1-3; D is possibly TRBD1 (6 bases). Germline V lookup: CDR1 SGHKS, CDR2 YYEKEE (reference sequence). Deletions cut 4 bases from V and 1 base from J, with 18 bases between. The CDR3 runs 17 residues. The CDR3 region is CASSRRPGEGSGNTIYF. The CDR3 region has the DNA TGTGCCAGCAGCCGGCGTCCAGGGGAAGGGTCTGGAAACACCATATATTTT.

There are a few counts of this clonotype. The chain uses TRBV7-3 and TRBJ2-5; TRBD2 agrees at 8 bases. The CDR3 consists of 16 residues. CDR1 and CDR2 from the germline V gene are SGHTA and FQGTGA. The V and J ends lost 0 bases and 2 bases, in that order; junction bases with no gene match: 5. The CDR3 coding sequence is TGTGCCAGCAGCTTAACCTCCGGGACTAGACAAGAGACCCAGTACTTC. The encoded protein is CASSLTSGTRQETQYF.

At least ten counts were recorded for this clonotype. The chain carries TRBV30 and TRBJ1-1; D remains unclear. Germline CDR1 is GTSNPN and CDR2 is SVGIG (reference sequence). CDR3 length: 12 amino acids. V was pared by 2 bases and J by 4 bases, with 8 bases between. CDR3 in DNA: TGTGCCTGGAGTCGCCGCACCACTGAAGCTTTCTTT. This gives the protein CAWSRRTTEAFF.

With regard to this clonotype: The likely explanation is a read error, given a far larger clone one base away. The J gene is TRBJ2-4, the V gene TRBV12-3 or TRBV12-4, with D tentatively TRBD2 (5 bases). The end of the DNA is better explained by TRBJ2-1, so the J call may be wrong. The CDR3 is 14 residues long. CDR3 loop: CASSLRLARNEQFF. In nucleotides, the CDR3 is TGTGCCAGCAGTTTAAGGCTAGCCCGTAACGAGCAGTTCTTC.